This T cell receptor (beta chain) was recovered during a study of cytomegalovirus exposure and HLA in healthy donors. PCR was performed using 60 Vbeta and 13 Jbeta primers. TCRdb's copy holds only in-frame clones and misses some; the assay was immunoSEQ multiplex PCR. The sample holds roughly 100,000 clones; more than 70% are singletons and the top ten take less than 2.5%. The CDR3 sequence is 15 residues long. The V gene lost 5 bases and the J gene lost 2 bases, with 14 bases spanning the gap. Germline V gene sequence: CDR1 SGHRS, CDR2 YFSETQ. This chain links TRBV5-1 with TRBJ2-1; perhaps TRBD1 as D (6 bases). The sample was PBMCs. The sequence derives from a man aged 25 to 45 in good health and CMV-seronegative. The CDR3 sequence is CASSSEGGPYNEQFF. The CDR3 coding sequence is TGCGCCAGCAGTTCTGAAGGGGGACCCTACAATGAGCAGTTCTTC.